What follows are 2 T cell receptor beta chains derived from one specimen sequenced in a study of molecular identifiers for immune sequencing clone quantification. TCRdb called the PCR reads again in MiXCR, with one record for every CDR3 protein. This table holds 70,000 to 95,000 distinct CDR3 sequences, over 15% found once. The sample comprised naive CD8+ T cells from blood, with Jurkat cell RNA spiked in. Subset of the sample: FACS-sorted CD8+CD4-CCR7+CD45RA+ naive T cells. These receptors all stem from a human donor in good health. Some libraries in this study had Jurkat cell RNA spiked in.

This clonotype was detected ten times or more. The chain carries TRBV30 and TRBJ1-2; perhaps TRBD1 as D (5 bases). Germline V gene data show CDR1 as GTSNPN and CDR2 as SVGIG (reference sequence). The CDR3 runs to 14 residues. The V and J ends lost 2 bases and 0 bases respectively, with 10 bases between them. CDR3 sequence reads: CAWSLGDPNYGYTF. As DNA, the CDR3 is TGTGCCTGGAGTCTGGGGGACCCTAACTATGGCTACACCTTC.

This clonotype was seen repeatedly, ten times or more. The J gene is TRBJ2-3, the V gene TRBV12-3 or TRBV12-4, with D perhaps assigned TRBD1 or TRBD2 (5 bases each). CDR3 length: 16 amino acids. The V end lost 4 bases, the J end lost 1 base, and 15 bases lay between the germline ends. Written as DNA, the CDR3 is TGTGCCAGCAGTTGGGGGAGAGGAGAAGGCACAGATACGCAGTATTTT. It codes for CASSWGRGEGTDTQYF.